The 29 T cell receptor beta chains presented below share a single source sample, sequenced in a study of blood T cell repertoires in COVID-19. The data were produced by immunoSEQ multiplex PCR, yet TCRdb's version contains in-frame clones alone and is incomplete. The sample consists of about 190,000 clones, 80% to 90% of them appearing once. Sequenced input: peripheral blood. The receptors originated from a woman between 65 and 79 years old with active or convalescent COVID-19.

The chain recombines TRBV5-1 with TRBJ2-7, with TRBD2 identical over 15 bases. There are 16 residues in the CDR3. Trimming cost V 4 bases and J 6 bases; bases outside gene matches: 8. The germline V gene has CDR1 SGHRS and CDR2 YFSETQ. CDR3 DNA sequence: TGCGCCAGCAGCCTGGGACTAGCGGGAGGCCTCTCCGAGCAGTACTTC. It translates to CASSLGLAGGLSEQYF.

V usage is TRBV7-3 and J usage is TRBJ2-1, with 8 bases identical to TRBD1. The CDR3 extends over 13 amino acids. V shed 1 base and J 8 bases; nucleotides not matched to a gene: 1. The germline V gene has CDR1 SGHTA and CDR2 FQGTGA. The CDR3 reads CASSLNRGYEQFF. DNA for the CDR3: TGTGCCAGCAGCTTAAACAGGGGGTATGAGCAGTTCTTC.

The chain employs TRBV30 and TRBJ2-5, with D maybe TRBD2 (7 bases). V lost 3 bases and J 8 bases, leaving 16 bases between the germline ends. CDR3 length: 13 residues. Per the germline V gene, CDR1 is GTSNPN and CDR2 is SVGIG (reference sequence). This chain's CDR3 is CAWRPSGGGTQYF. The CDR3, as DNA: TGTGCCTGGAGACCGTCTGGCGGGGGCACCCAGTACTTC. Variable domain in full (rest from reference TRBV30 and TRBJ2-5): SQTIHQWPATLVQPVGSPLSLECTVEGTSNPNLYWYRQAAGRGLQLLFYSVGIGQISSEVPQNLSASRPQDRQFILSSKKLLLSDSGFYLCAWRPSGGGTQYFGPGTRLLVL.

The chain joins TRBV5-1 to TRBJ2-5; 8 bases are shared with TRBD2. The CDR3 runs to 12 residues. CDR1 is SGHRS and CDR2 is YFSETQ in the germline V gene. The V segment lost 4 bases and the J segment 5 bases; nucleotides outside the gene matches: 1. The CDR3 region is CASSREGETQYF. CDR3 DNA sequence: TGCGCCAGCAGCCGGGAGGGGGAGACCCAGTACTTC.

In this sample, this clone turned up once. The chain has TRBV10-2 and TRBJ2-3, with 9 bases that match TRBD1. There are 15 residues in the CDR3. V shed 6 bases, J shed 5 bases, and the junction held 9 bases outside the gene matches. The germline gives CDR1 WSHSY, CDR2 SAAADI. CDR3 coding DNA: TGCGCCAGCAGGAAGGGACAGGGAACTTTAGATACGCAGTATTTT. The encoded protein is CASRKGQGTLDTQYF.

CDR3 amino acids: CASSLGAWTSGLVPDTQYF. CDR3 nucleotides: TGTGCCAGCAGCTTAGGAGCTTGGACTAGCGGTCTAGTGCCAGATACGCAGTATTTT. The rearrangement links TRBV7-2 to TRBJ2-3; 10 bases align to TRBD2. CDR3 size: 19 residues. V gave up 1 base and J gave up 4 bases; unmatched junction bases: 14. Germline loops: CDR1 SGHTA, CDR2 FQGNSA.

The chain is built from TRBV18 and TRBJ2-3; 12 bases match TRBD2. V lost 6 bases and J lost 4; bases outside the gene matches: 8. CDR1 KGHSH and CDR2 LQKENI come from the germline V gene. CDR3 length: 16 amino acids. CDR3 protein: CASSPNLAGGADTQYF. The CDR3 bases are TGTGCCAGCTCGCCGAACCTAGCGGGAGGGGCAGATACGCAGTATTTT.

To note about this clone: The junction departs from the called germline gene at one end, perhaps through a read error. This chain joins TRBV3-1 (or the pseudogene TRBV3-2) and TRBJ2-7; weak D call: TRBD2 (6 bases). The CDR3 has 11 residues. The germline CDR1 and CDR2 sequences are LGHDT and YNNKEL (reference sequence). The CDR3 DNA follows: TGTGCCAGCAGCCAAGGTACTAGCACCTCCTTC. Translated: CASSQGTSTSF.

The rearrangement links TRBV18 to TRBJ2-5; D gene uncertain. The germline CDR1 and CDR2 sequences are KGHSH and LQKENI. CDR3 length: 14 amino acids. The germline V and J ends were trimmed by 0 bases and 5 bases, with 10 bases remaining between them. The CDR3 is CASSPPEKRETQYF. CDR3 nucleotides: TGTGCCAGCTCACCACCGGAAAAGAGGGAGACCCAGTACTTC.

The chain carries TRBV29-1 and TRBJ2-3, with D uncertain. The germline V gene encodes CDR1 SQVTM and CDR2 ANQGSEA. V gave up 4 bases and J gave up 5 bases, with 7 bases separating them. There are 11 residues in the CDR3. The CDR3 DNA reads as TGCAGCGTTGTTGTCGGAGATACGCAGTATTTT. Its protein is CSVVVGDTQYF.

The chain is built from TRBV27 and TRBJ1-6, with a tentative D call TRBD1 (5 bases). The germline V gene encodes CDR1 MNHEY and CDR2 SMNVEV (reference sequence). CDR3 size: 13 residues. V was cut by 5 bases and J by 10 bases, with 12 bases left in between. The DNA for the CDR3 is TGTGCCAGCAGTATCAGGGTTGGCTCACCCCTCCACTTT. Protein product: CASSIRVGSPLHF.

The J gene is TRBJ2-1, the V gene TRBV4-1; D unclear. CDR3 length: 12 residues. Trimming took 3 bases from V and 8 from J, leaving 8 bases between them. The germline CDR1 and CDR2 sequences are MGHRA and YSYEKL. The CDR3 DNA reads as TGCGCCAGCAGCCATCTTTTTGATGAGCAGTTCTTC. Amino acid sequence: CASSHLFDEQFF.

The gene calls are TRBV5-1 and TRBJ2-1; D gene ambiguous. The CDR3 has 14 residues. The V and J ends lost 0 bases and 0 bases respectively, with 4 bases between them. CDR1 is SGHRS and CDR2 is YFSETQ in the germline V gene. CDR3: CASSLGSSYNEQFF. CDR3 bases: TGCGCCAGCAGCTTGGGCAGCTCCTACAATGAGCAGTTCTTC. The full variable domain, in which reference TRBV5-1 and TRBJ2-1 provide the parts outside the CDR3, is KAGVTQTPRYLIKTRGQQVTLSCSPISGHRSVSWYQQTPGQGLQFLFEYFSETQRNKGNFPGRFSGRQFSNSRSEMNVSTLELGDSALYLCASSLGSSYNEQFFGPGTRLTVL.

Within the sample, this clone is medium-sized. The V call is TRBV7-9, the J call TRBJ1-3; D is unresolved. V was shortened by 0 bases and J by 4 bases, with 10 bases between the two germline ends. The CDR3 has 15 amino acids. Germline V gene data show CDR1 as SEHNR and CDR2 as FQNEAQ (reference sequence). The CDR3 DNA sequence: TGTGCCAGCAGCTTAGCGGCGGGATGGGGAAACACCATATATTTT. It translates to CASSLAAGWGNTIYF.

This chain uses TRBV10-3 with TRBJ2-7, with 8 nucleotides matching TRBD2. This CDR3 spans 16 amino acids. V trimming: 2 bases; J trimming: 2 bases; junction bases outside the gene matches: 8. Germline V CDR1 and CDR2: ENHRY, SYGVKD. In DNA form, the CDR3 reads TGTGCCATCAGTGAGCCTTCGACTAGCGATCCCTACGAGCAGTACTTC. Amino acid sequence: CAISEPSTSDPYEQYF.

The V call is TRBV5-6, the J call TRBJ2-5; possible D gene TRBD1, 6 bases. CDR1 and CDR2 from the germline V gene are SGHDT and YYEEEE. This CDR3 is 13 amino acids long. Trimming took 4 bases from V and 5 from J, leaving 12 bases between them. The CDR3 region has the DNA TGTGCCAGCAGCCAAACCCAGGGGGAGACCCAGTACTTC. Protein product: CASSQTQGETQYF.

The chain employs TRBV11-2 and TRBJ1-6; D is possibly TRBD1 (5 bases). CDR3 length equals 16 residues. With 5 bases removed from V and 7 bases from J, the gap between germline ends came to 18 bases. CDR1 is SGHAT, CDR2 FQNNGV, per germline. This chain's CDR3 is CASSTYRGEPNSPLHF. The CDR3, as DNA: TGTGCCAGCAGCACCTACCGGGGGGAGCCAAATTCACCCCTCCACTTT.

The V gene is TRBV9, the J gene TRBJ2-3; D remains ambiguous. V was trimmed by 0 bases and J by 6 bases, leaving 8 bases between them. The length of the CDR3 is 13 residues. Germline CDR1 reads SGDLS; CDR2 reads YYNGEE. In nucleotides, the CDR3 is TGTGCCAGCAGCGTAGAATTGGAGGATACGCAGTATTTT. Encoded protein: CASSVELEDTQYF.

The rearrangement uses TRBV29-1 and TRBJ2-1, with TRBD2 matching 12 bases. The germline V gene has CDR1 SQVTM and CDR2 ANQGSEA. This CDR3 is built from 14 residues. V shed 8 bases and J 8 bases; nucleotides not matched to a gene: 10. The CDR3 protein is CSSYLAGGNHEQFF. CDR3 in DNA: TGCAGCTCCTACCTAGCGGGAGGGAACCATGAGCAGTTCTTC.

The chain uses TRBV28 and TRBJ2-7; tentatively, D is TRBD2 (5 bases). V lost 7 bases to trimming and J lost 3 bases, with 13 bases between them. The CDR3 is 13 residues long. CDR1 is MDHEN, CDR2 SYDVKM, per germline. The DNA for the CDR3 is TGTGCCAGCACTTCGGGATCGCTCTACGAGCAGTACTTC. It codes for CASTSGSLYEQYF.

V gene TRBV19 combines with J gene TRBJ2-7, with TRBD2 identical over 9 bases. The germline V gene encodes CDR1 LNHDA and CDR2 SQIVND (reference sequence). This CDR3 spans 21 amino acids. J gave up 0 bases and V 3 bases, and 21 bases lay outside the gene matches. The CDR3 region is CASSMGISGSLGPKSSYEQYF. Written as DNA, the CDR3 is TGTGCCAGTAGTATGGGTATTAGCGGGAGTTTGGGACCGAAGAGCTCCTACGAGCAGTACTTC.

This chain joins TRBV6-5 and TRBJ2-7, with 8 bases aligning to TRBD1. Germline V gives CDR1 MNHEY, CDR2 SVGAGI. The CDR3 extends over 15 amino acids. J was trimmed by 4 bases and V by 5 bases; bases with no gene match: 10. The CDR3: CASSTQRTGNYEQYF. DNA of the CDR3: TGTGCCAGCAGTACCCAGAGGACAGGGAATTACGAGCAGTACTTC.

This clone was picked up a small number of times. The chain is built from TRBV5-1 and TRBJ1-3; no reliable D call. Germline values: CDR1 SGHRS, CDR2 YFSETQ. The CDR3 contains 14 residues. Trimming removed 5 bases from V and 0 bases from J, with 9 bases in between. CDR3 bases: TGCGCCAGCAGGGACTCACTCTCTGGAAACACCATATATTTT. It specifies CASRDSLSGNTIYF. Full variable domain (missing parts from reference TRBV5-1 and TRBJ1-3): KAGVTQTPRYLIKTRGQQVTLSCSPISGHRSVSWYQQTPGQGLQFLFEYFSETQRNKGNFPGRFSGRQFSNSRSEMNVSTLELGDSALYLCASRDSLSGNTIYFGEGSWLTVV.

J is TRBJ1-2 and V is TRBV6-6, with D unclear. There are 12 residues in the CDR3. With 5 bases removed from V and 5 bases from J, the gap between germline ends came to 9 bases. Germline loops: CDR1 MNHNY, CDR2 SVGAGI (reference sequence). The CDR3 loop reads CASSPARYGYTF. CDR3 in DNA: TGTGCCAGCAGTCCCGCTAGGTATGGCTACACCTTC.

J is TRBJ2-7 and V is TRBV5-1; weak D call: TRBD1 (5 bases). This CDR3 spans 16 amino acids. Germline-derived CDR1 and CDR2 are SGHRS and YFSETQ. With 0 bases removed from V and 5 bases from J, the gap between germline ends came to 18 bases. The CDR3 bases are TGCGCCAGCAGCTTGGGACCCAGGGTATTTCTCGACGAGCAGTACTTC. It specifies CASSLGPRVFLDEQYF.

The rearrangement links TRBV5-1 to TRBJ1-6; a weak D match, TRBD1 (5 bases). Trimming shortened V by 7 bases and J by 9 bases, and 17 bases separated the two germline ends. The CDR3 spans 14 residues. From germline, CDR1 is SGHRS and CDR2 YFSETQ. The CDR3 DNA sequence: TGCGCCAGCCGGATACAGGAACGGGCTTCACCCCTCCACTTT. Encoded protein: CASRIQERASPLHF.

The J gene is TRBJ2-6, the V gene TRBV5-4, with D possibly TRBD1 on 5 matching bases. Germline loops: CDR1 SGHNT, CDR2 YYREEE (reference sequence). The CDR3 has 16 residues. The V end lost 0 bases, the J end lost 0 bases, and 7 bases lay between the germline ends. CDR3 bases: TGTGCCAGCAGCTTGGGACAGATCTCTGGGGCCAACGTCCTGACTTTC. The encoded protein is CASSLGQISGANVLTF.

The V and J genes are TRBV7-8 and TRBJ2-3; TRBD2 agrees at 10 bases. CDR3 size: 16 residues. J was trimmed by 1 base and V by 0 bases; bases with no gene match: 1. Germline V lookup: CDR1 SGHVS, CDR2 FQNEAQ. CDR3 nucleotide sequence: TGTGCCAGCAGCTTAGCTGGGACTAGCGGCACAGATACGCAGTATTTT. Protein product: CASSLAGTSGTDTQYF. Full variable domain (remainder filled in from reference TRBV7-8 and TRBJ2-3): GAGVSQSPRYKVAKRGQDVALRCDPISGHVSLFWYQQALGQGPEFLTYFQNEAQLDKSGLPSDRFFAERPEGSVSTLKIQRTQQEDSAVYLCASSLAGTSGTDTQYFGPGTRLTVL.

The chain uses TRBV2 and TRBJ1-5; TRBD1 is a possible D gene (6 bases). This CDR3 has 15 residues. The germline gives CDR1 SNHLY, CDR2 FYNNEI. Trimming cost V 5 bases and J 4 bases, with 15 bases left between them. The CDR3 DNA reads as TGTGCCAGCAGTCTCGACAGACAGGCTAATCAGCCCCAGCATTTT. Its protein is CASSLDRQANQPQHF.